Shown below are 24 T cell receptor beta chains from a single sample sequenced in a study of cytomegalovirus exposure and HLA in healthy donors. The PCR employed 60 Vbeta primers together with 13 Jbeta primers. TCRdb keeps only in-frame clones here, not all; method: immunoSEQ multiplex PCR. The table lists around 100,000 clones, 78% of them singletons. Sequencing was carried out using PBMCs. The receptors originated from a woman aged 40 to 50 in good health and CMV-seronegative.

The chain carries TRBV27 and TRBJ2-7, with TRBD2 identical over 10 bases. Looked up from germline, CDR1 is MNHEY and CDR2 is SMNVEV (reference sequence). V lost 5 bases to trimming and J lost 5 bases; unmatched junction nucleotides: 9. The CDR3 extends over 15 amino acids. As DNA, the CDR3 is TGTGCCAGCAGTCCCATAGCGGGAGGTTTCCACGAGCAGTACTTC. Translating it yields CASSPIAGGFHEQYF.

This clone was seen once. V gene TRBV28 combines with J gene TRBJ1-5, with D tentatively TRBD1 (5 bases). The CDR3 is 14 amino acids. CDR1 is MDHEN and CDR2 is SYDVKM in the germline V gene. V was shortened by 8 bases and J by 4 bases, with 15 bases between the two germline ends. The CDR3: CASRGTIPNQPQHF. CDR3 in DNA: TGTGCCAGCCGGGGGACGATTCCGAATCAGCCCCAGCATTTT.

This rearrangement joins TRBV27 to TRBJ1-1; 8 bases fit TRBD1. CDR1 is MNHEY and CDR2 is SMNVEV in the germline V gene (reference sequence). The length of the CDR3 is 17 residues. Germline trimming cut 3 bases from V and 4 bases from J; bases unmatched to any gene: 13. CDR3 sequence reads: CASSFSRTGRMTTEAFF. Here the CDR3 DNA reads TGTGCCAGCAGTTTCTCGCGGACAGGGAGAATGACCACTGAAGCTTTCTTT.

The chain links TRBV19 to TRBJ1-2; D remains unclear. This CDR3 comprises 12 residues. CDR1 and CDR2 from the germline V gene are LNHDA and SQIVND (reference sequence). The ends were cut back, 9 bases at V and 12 bases at J, with 20 bases in the middle. CDR3 amino acids: CASTYRAGPNTF. Here the CDR3 DNA reads TGTGCCAGCACCTACCGGGCGGGCCCCAACACCTTC.

The chain combines TRBV15 with TRBJ1-5; tentatively, D is TRBD1 (5 bases). Per germline, CDR1 LNHNV and CDR2 YYDKDF (reference sequence). CDR3 length equals 14 residues. V was shortened by 4 bases and J by 6 bases, with 13 bases between the two germline ends. The DNA for the CDR3 is TGTGCCACCAGCAACAGCAGGGTCATTCAGCCCCAGCATTTT. It codes for CATSNSRVIQPQHF.

The CDR3 DNA is TGTGCCAGCAGACAGGGCGGCTATAATTCACCCCTCCACTTT. It specifies CASRQGGYNSPLHF. This chain connects TRBV6-1 to TRBJ1-6; D is perhaps TRBD1 (6 bases). Germline CDR1 reads MNHNS; CDR2 reads SASEGT. The CDR3 totals 14 residues. V shed 6 bases and J shed 3 bases, with 9 bases lying between them.

The table lists this clone with a few counts. V gene TRBV7-2 combines with J gene TRBJ2-6; no clear D. The CDR3 length is 14 residues. CDR1 and CDR2 (germline): SGHTA, FQGNSA. Trimming took off 6 bases at V and 1 base at J, with 7 bases between the two ends. CDR3 nucleotide sequence: TGTGCCAGCAGACGACAATCTGGGGCCAACGTCCTGACTTTC. Its protein product is CASRRQSGANVLTF.

The chain employs TRBV7-9 and TRBJ1-2; D unresolved. This CDR3 contains 14 residues. The V gene's germline CDR1 is SEHNR and CDR2 FQNEAQ (reference sequence). V gave up 3 bases and J gave up 2 bases, with 10 bases separating them. CDR3 loop: CASSFEGTNYGYTF. The CDR3 DNA is TGTGCCAGCAGCTTTGAGGGAACCAACTATGGCTACACCTTC.

This clone was picked up a small number of times. The rearrangement uses TRBV28 and TRBJ1-1; a possible D gene is TRBD1 (6 bases). The V end was cut by 6 bases, the J end by 6 bases, with 14 bases between. Germline CDR1 and CDR2: MDHEN and SYDVKM. The CDR3 has 13 amino acids. The CDR3 loop is CASRHTGFSEAFF. The CDR3 DNA reads TGTGCCAGCAGACACACAGGGTTCTCTGAAGCTTTCTTT.

This clone was counted a few times. The chain couples TRBV15 to TRBJ2-6, with 7 bases matching TRBD1. Trimming took 0 bases from V and 2 from J; bases not matched to a gene: 7. Germline V lookup: CDR1 LNHNV, CDR2 YYDKDF (reference sequence). This CDR3 comprises 18 residues. The CDR3 DNA is TGTGCCACCAGCAGAGACCCACAGGGGCTACCTGGGGCCAACGTCCTGACTTTC. Protein: CATSRDPQGLPGANVLTF.

This clone occurred once. The chain combines TRBV25-1 with TRBJ2-7; TRBD2 aligns across 9 bases. Trimming took 4 bases from V and 3 from J; bases not matched to a gene: 13. Germline-derived CDR1 and CDR2 are MGHDK and SYGVNS. The CDR3 covers 17 residues. The CDR3 nucleotides are TGTGCCAGCAGTGTAGTGGGTATAGCGGGAGTTAACTACGAGCAGTACTTC. Protein product: CASSVVGIAGVNYEQYF.

V usage is TRBV5-4 and J usage is TRBJ1-2, with unresolved D. V was shortened by 4 bases and J by 6 bases, with 10 bases between the two germline ends. CDR3 length: 12 residues. Germline V gene data show CDR1 as SGHNT and CDR2 as YYREEE (reference sequence). CDR3 protein: CASSLDGNGYTF. CDR3 DNA sequence: TGTGCCAGCAGCCTTGACGGGAATGGCTACACCTTC.

The chain is built from TRBV27 and TRBJ2-1, with 8 bases that match TRBD1. The CDR3 is 16 residues long. The germline gives CDR1 MNHEY, CDR2 SMNVEV (reference sequence). V was clipped by 2 bases and J by 3 bases; unmatched bases: 6. The CDR3 reads CASSLTGQGFYNEQFF. The CDR3 DNA is TGTGCCAGCAGTTTAACTGGACAGGGCTTCTACAATGAGCAGTTCTTC.

The rearrangement uses TRBV9 and TRBJ1-4; D not certain. Germline CDR1 reads SGDLS; CDR2 reads YYNGEE. There are 14 residues in the CDR3. V lost 0 bases and J 4 bases, leaving 7 bases between the germline ends. In DNA form, the CDR3 reads TGTGCCAGCAGCGTAGGGGAGCTTAATGAAAAACTGTTTTTT. Translation: CASSVGELNEKLFF.

J is TRBJ2-1 and V is TRBV19, with 7 bases lining up with TRBD2. Germline V CDR1 and CDR2: LNHDA, SQIVND (reference sequence). The CDR3 has 15 amino acids. The trim removed 9 bases at V and 2 bases at J, leaving 10 bases unmatched. The chain's CDR3 is CASRMRGGPYNEQFF. CDR3 DNA sequence: TGTGCCAGCAGAATGAGGGGAGGGCCCTACAATGAGCAGTTCTTC.

This chain uses TRBV28 with TRBJ2-7; weak D call: TRBD2 (6 bases). This CDR3 is 17 amino acids long. V shed 1 base and J shed 3 bases, with 19 bases lying between them. CDR1 is MDHEN, CDR2 SYDVKM, per germline. CDR3 sequence reads: CASSLSLAGGRLYEQYF. The CDR3 bases are TGTGCCAGCAGTTTATCCCTAGCAGGAGGGAGACTCTACGAGCAGTACTTC.

With respect to this clone: The junction differs from germline at one of its ends, possibly a read error. The rearrangement joins TRBV7-7 to TRBJ2-7; 8 nucleotides match TRBD2. This CDR3 is 14 amino acids long. The germline V gene has CDR1 SSHAT and CDR2 FNYEAQ (reference sequence). The CDR3 nucleotides are TGTGCTAGCAGCTTGGCGGGAGGAGGGTCCGAGCAGTACTTC. The encoded protein is CASSLAGGGSEQYF.

This chain links TRBV7-9 with TRBJ1-4; the D is unclear. Looked up from germline, CDR1 is SEHNR and CDR2 is FQNEAQ (reference sequence). There are 14 residues in the CDR3. The ends were cut back, 3 bases at V and 6 bases at J, with 11 bases in the middle. The CDR3 DNA reads TGTGCCAGCAGCTTTGCCGCCGGGGATGAAAAACTGTTTTTT. It is translated as CASSFAAGDEKLFF.

The chain links TRBV7-6 to TRBJ2-1; TRBD2 matches 9 bases. Germline assignment: CDR1 SGHVS and CDR2 FNYEAQ. The CDR3 spans 15 residues. V shed 5 bases and J 3 bases; nucleotides not matched to a gene: 5. CDR3 sequence: CASSPGLAVYNEQFF. CDR3 coding DNA: TGTGCCAGCAGCCCGGGACTAGCAGTCTACAATGAGCAGTTCTTC. Drawing the rest from reference TRBV7-6 and TRBJ2-1, the complete variable domain is GAGVSQSPRYKVTKRGQDVALRCDPISGHVSLYWYRQALGQGPEFLTYFNYEAQQDKSGLPNDRFSAERPEGSISTLTIQRTEQRDSAMYRCASSPGLAVYNEQFFGPGTRLTVL.

The rearrangement joins TRBV7-2 to TRBJ2-4, with D possibly being TRBD2 (6 bases). The CDR3 runs 18 residues. V dropped 2 bases and J dropped 0 bases, with 17 bases sitting between them. In germline, CDR1 is SGHTA, CDR2 FQGNSA. In DNA form, the CDR3 reads TGTGCCAGCAGCTTATTGGGGGGACGAACCTTAGCCAAAAACATTCAGTACTTC. It translates to CASSLLGGRTLAKNIQYF.

In this sample, this clone turned up a few times. The chain joins TRBV18 to TRBJ2-3; D ambiguous. CDR3 size: 14 residues. V lost 3 bases to trimming and J lost 0 bases, with 7 bases between them. Germline-derived CDR1 and CDR2 are KGHSH and LQKENI. The CDR3 nucleotides read TGTGCCAGCTCACCTCTCTCTAGCACAGATACGCAGTATTTT. Translated, it gives CASSPLSSTDTQYF.

This clone came up a few times. The V call is TRBV5-4, the J call TRBJ2-5; 16 positions agree with TRBD2. The V segment lost 4 bases and the J segment 5 bases; nucleotides outside the gene matches: 8. Looked up from germline, CDR1 is SGHNT and CDR2 is YYREEE (reference sequence). CDR3 length: 17 residues. CDR3 sequence: CASSPGLAGGPEETQYF. The DNA for the CDR3 is TGTGCCAGCAGCCCGGGACTAGCGGGAGGGCCCGAGGAGACCCAGTACTTC.

This chain joins TRBV30 and TRBJ2-2; TRBD2 agrees at 9 bases. The germline V gene has CDR1 GTSNPN and CDR2 SVGIG (reference sequence). The CDR3 loop spans 13 amino acids. J lost 6 bases, V lost 4 bases, and 3 bases had no gene match. CDR3 in DNA: TGTGCCTGGACCTTAGCGGGAGCCGGGGAGCTGTTTTTT. Residues: CAWTLAGAGELFF.

The chain combines TRBV9 with TRBJ2-7; 10 bases are a match to TRBD2. The V gene end was trimmed by 3 bases and the J gene end by 9 bases; junction bases not matched to a gene: 12. The CDR3 loop spans 15 amino acids. CDR1 is SGDLS and CDR2 is YYNGEE in the germline V gene. Written as DNA, the CDR3 is TGTGCCAGCAGCGGGGGACTAGCGATAGATGACAGGCAGTACTTC. Protein: CASSGGLAIDDRQYF.